The clone carrying this TCR beta chain was detected only once. The target antigen is unknown. Researchers took blood at baseline, on cycle 4 day 1, and on cycle 7 day 1. This sample is part of a study of OX40 agonist ivuxolimab in advanced cancers. Study at large: Patients were approximately 80% male with ages roughly 20 to 85, mean 60.

Clones were read by immunoSEQ multiplex PCR, and TCRdb kept only the in-frame ones, dropping some. The sample has 94,000 or so clones, about 84% seen once. The length of the CDR3 is 16 residues. V lost 5 bases and J 0 bases, leaving 14 bases between the germline ends. Germline values: CDR1 MDHEN, CDR2 SYDVKM. General study findings and limits: The study did not work out the antigen specificity of the expanded peripheral T cells. CD4+ and CD8+ T cells in blood underwent clonal expansion by week 6 at 0.1 to 3.0 mg/kg.

Sample: CD4+ or CD8+ T cells sorted from blood, taken in a trial of the OX40 agonist ivuxolimab. This TCR was recovered from an adult with an advanced solid tumor such as melanoma, head and neck, liver or kidney cancer. This chain connects TRBV28 to TRBJ2-4; D remains unclear. CDR3 nucleotides: TGTGCCAGCAGTGACATTAAACTGCTAGCCAAAAACATTCAGTACTTC. This sequence encodes CASSDIKLLAKNIQYF.